This passage covers 8 T cell receptor beta chains from one sample sequenced in a study of regulatory T cells in long-lasting Graves disease. As for time point: persistent/refractory GD, antithyroid drugs over 5 years with positive TRAb. RNA extracted from PBMCs served as the sequencing template. To make TCR beta libraries, researchers used iRepertoire HTBI primers and Arm-PCR of CDR3 regions. TCRdb reprocessed the multiplex PCR reads with MiXCR, giving one entry per CDR3 protein. The sample contains 650,000 to 850,000 distinct CDR3 sequences, around 30% of which appear only once. The sequencing used peripheral blood mononuclear cells (PBMCs), collected when the disease was refractory, from a patient treated with antithyroid drugs. The source of these receptors is a female donor with Graves disease.

The gene calls are TRBV7-2 and TRBJ1-5, with a possible D match to TRBD1 (6 bases). Trimming removed 6 bases at V and 4 bases at J, with 16 bases between. The V gene's germline CDR1 is SGHTA and CDR2 FQGNSA. This CDR3 has 15 amino acids. CDR3 protein: CASRRGYQANQPQHF. The CDR3 coding sequence is TGTGCCAGCAGGAGGGGGTACCAAGCAAATCAGCCCCAGCATTTT.

The V and J genes are TRBV5-5 and TRBJ2-7; D perhaps matches TRBD1 (6 bases). The CDR3 consists of 15 residues. Germline assignment: CDR1 SGHKS and CDR2 YYEKEE (reference sequence). Trimming stripped 0 bases from V and 5 bases from J, with 15 bases between. CDR3 DNA: TGTGCCAGCAGCTTGGCGACAGGCCCCCCCAACGAGCAGTACTTC. Translated: CASSLATGPPNEQYF.

The chain combines TRBV9 with TRBJ2-3; D is uncertain. V lost 0 bases and J 4 bases, leaving 12 bases between the germline ends. This CDR3 is built from 15 residues. CDR1 is SGDLS, CDR2 YYNGEE, per germline. The CDR3 region is CASSVESRPADTQYF. CDR3 DNA sequence: TGTGCCAGCAGCGTAGAGAGCCGTCCGGCAGATACGCAGTATTTT.

The chain is built from TRBV27 and TRBJ2-7, with D tentatively TRBD1 (6 bases). This CDR3 contains 12 residues. Trimming took 5 bases from V and 6 from J, leaving 11 bases between them. Germline-derived CDR1 and CDR2 are MNHEY and SMNVEV (reference sequence). CDR3: CASSTPGAEQYF. CDR3 coding DNA: TGTGCCAGCAGTACCCCAGGGGCCGAGCAGTACTTC.

The chain carries TRBV19 and TRBJ2-5; 10 nucleotides align to TRBD2. Germline assignment: CDR1 LNHDA and CDR2 SQIVND (reference sequence). The V gene end was trimmed by 8 bases and the J gene end by 0 bases; junction bases not matched to a gene: 12. The CDR3 contains 17 residues. The CDR3 here is CASRIRTSGVYQETQYF. The CDR3 DNA reads TGTGCCAGTCGAATAAGGACTAGCGGAGTGTACCAAGAGACCCAGTACTTC. The variable domain in full, completed from reference TRBV19 and TRBJ2-5, reads DGGITQSPKYLFRKEGQNVTLSCEQNLNHDAMYWYRQDPGQGLRLIYYSQIVNDFQKGDIAEGYSVSREKKESFPLTVTSAQKNPTAFYLCASRIRTSGVYQETQYFGPGTRLLVL.

This clonotype has just a few counts. The J gene is TRBJ1-5, the V gene TRBV19; 7 nucleotides align to TRBD1. The CDR3 covers 17 residues. The V gene end was trimmed by 3 bases and the J gene end by 7 bases; junction bases not matched to a gene: 15. CDR1 and CDR2 (germline): LNHDA, SQIVND (reference sequence). The CDR3 here is CASSIPWGRGFGQPQHF. The CDR3 DNA reads TGTGCCAGTAGTATCCCCTGGGGCAGGGGGTTCGGACAGCCCCAGCATTTT.

Written as DNA, the CDR3 is TGCGCCAGCAGTGTCGTCTACGCCGAGCAGTACTTC. Residues: CASSVVYAEQYF. This sequence joins TRBV10-2 and TRBJ2-7; D is unresolved. This CDR3 spans 12 amino acids. Trimming removed 4 bases at V and 6 bases at J, with 10 bases between. In germline, CDR1 is WSHSY, CDR2 SAAADI.

The CDR3 protein is CASSLEGGRRNTEAFF. CDR3 sequence (DNA): TGTGCCAGCAGCTTGGAAGGGGGCCGCCGGAACACTGAAGCTTTCTTT. The J gene is TRBJ1-1, the V gene TRBV5-4, with 7 bases lining up with TRBD1. Per the germline V gene, CDR1 is SGHNT and CDR2 is YYREEE (reference sequence). The CDR3 is 16 residues long. V gave up 0 bases and J gave up 1 base; unmatched junction bases: 6.